This T cell receptor beta chain comes out of a study of cytomegalovirus exposure and HLA in healthy donors. In the study overall: A later analysis reported the 120 or so validation repertoires used the same platform as the 550 to 700 first-cohort repertoires. Notes on the study in general: Researchers counted around 170 TCR beta chains as cytomegalovirus-associated. First-cohort TCR clusters were later found to tend to co-occur in the 120 or so validation repertoires. Most TCR sequences proved rare, with some public TCRs found in many donors.

A remark on this clone: Its antigen is not identified.

The J segment lost 1 base and the V segment lost 5 bases, leaving 9 bases of the junction unmatched. Germline assignment: CDR1 LNHDA and CDR2 SQIVND (reference sequence). The CDR3 spans 16 residues. Profiling relied on immunoSEQ multiplex PCR, and the TCRdb table lists in-frame clones only, not all of them. This table has 100,000 or so clones, 85% to 90% appearing once. The sequence derives from a woman aged 18-30 years in good health and CMV-seropositive. The source material was PBMCs. This rearrangement joins TRBV19 to TRBJ2-5, with TRBD2 matching 8 bases. This CDR3 reads CASSRRAGGFQETQYF. In nucleotides, the CDR3 is TGTGCCAGTAGTCGTAGGGCGGGGGGATTCCAAGAGACCCAGTACTTC.